Given below is one T cell receptor beta chain in context. Its antigen is still unknown. The sample is drawn from a study of cytomegalovirus exposure and HLA in healthy donors. Study-level information: HLA-typed donors were the source of about 85 million unique TCRs, which an early data release held.

The PCR had 60 Vbeta and 13 Jbeta primers. TCRdb keeps only in-frame clones here, not all; method: immunoSEQ multiplex PCR. Of 100,000 to 150,000 clones in the sample, about 15% were seen once. V lost 0 bases, J lost 5 bases, and 17 bases lay in between. The CDR3 has 16 residues. The germline V gene has CDR1 MDHEN and CDR2 SYDVKM. Study-level findings and limits: Rare sequences made up most TCRs, while some public TCRs were found in many donors. It was reported that the classifier diagnosed cytomegalovirus status with high specificity and sensitivity in both the original and validation cohorts.

Material for sequencing was PBMCs. The chain joins TRBV28 to TRBJ2-7, with TRBD2 as a possible D gene (6 bases). The TCR was taken from a female donor in good health and CMV-seropositive. CDR3 sequence reads: CASSLWGLITAHEQYF. In DNA form, the CDR3 reads TGTGCCAGCAGTTTATGGGGACTTATCACGGCCCACGAGCAGTACTTC.